This TCR beta chain was observed in a study of OX40 agonist ivuxolimab in advanced cancers. Study-level background: Partial responses occurred in Three dose-escalation patients, one with hepatocellular carcinoma and two with cutaneous melanoma.

Findings and limits, study-wide: In CD8+ T cells, expanded clones were on average more numerous than in CD4+. In a subset of nonresponders, normalized T-cell clonal expansion was also low.

Profiling relied on immunoSEQ multiplex PCR, and the TCRdb table lists in-frame clones only, not all of them. The sample yields 80,000 to 100,000 clones, 94% seen once. Notes on this clone: The antigen is not known.

This CDR3 has 22 amino acids. This chain connects TRBV21-1 to TRBJ2-7; the table's D call TRBD2 went unverified against the DNA. TRBV21-1 is described as a pseudogene. The specimen was CD4+ or CD8+ T cells sorted from blood, collected in a trial of the OX40 agonist ivuxolimab. The sequence was collected from an adult with an advanced solid tumor such as melanoma, head and neck, liver or kidney cancer. In DNA, the CDR3 is TGTGCCAGCAGCAAAGGATACAAACTACTGTTCCGGGAGGCCCCGAGCTCCTACGAGCAGTACTTC. Protein: CASSKGYKLLFREAPSSYEQYF.